The present entry profiles one T cell receptor beta chain with its context. These data come from a study of blood T cell repertoires in COVID-19. Study details: PBMCs, B-cell-depleted T cells, or T cells provided the cDNA or gDNA that made up the material.

The CDR3 is 16 amino acids. The ends lost 0 bases at V and 7 bases at J; junction bases unmatched: 9. CDR1 and CDR2 (germline): SGHTS, YDEGEE. Using immunoSEQ multiplex PCR, the repertoire was profiled, and TCRdb retains in-frame clones only, with some absent. Of some 180,000 clones listed, about 85% are singletons. The receptor was isolated from a man in his sixties with active or convalescent COVID-19. The rearrangement joins TRBV5-8 to TRBJ1-1; TRBD1 matches at 10 bases. The sample consisted of peripheral blood. The CDR3 sequence: CASSLADRTGGREAFF. The CDR3 coding sequence is TGTGCCAGCAGCTTGGCGGATCGGACAGGGGGACGTGAAGCTTTCTTT.